The 17 T cell receptor beta chains below all came from one sample that was sequenced in a study of T cells in Graves' hyperthyroidism and ophthalmopathy. There were TCR beta CDR3 regions amplified from RNA transcripts. Carried out on the TCR CDR3, a first-round RT-PCR used the HTBI primer set. MiXCR, run by TCRdb on the multiplex PCR reads, gives a single entry per CDR3 protein. The table shows roughly 500,000 distinct CDR3 sequences, with approximately 13% occurring only once. Sequencing was performed on blood. Every receptor here comes from a young woman with Graves' hyperthyroidism that later progressed to Graves' ophthalmopathy.

This chain joins TRBV19 and TRBJ2-2; D gene unclear. V was trimmed by 1 base and J by 8 bases, leaving 5 bases between them. From germline, CDR1 is LNHDA and CDR2 SQIVND (reference sequence). This CDR3 region has 12 residues. The CDR3 loop reads CASSIGPGELFF. The CDR3, as DNA: TGTGCCAGTAGTATAGGTCCAGGGGAGCTGTTTTTT.

This clonotype has more than one count but fewer than ten. A single base separates this from a much larger clone, so it may be a read error. The chain links TRBV12-3 or TRBV12-4 to TRBJ1-1; maybe TRBD1 (6 bases). Deletions cut 5 bases from V and 1 base from J, with 8 bases between. The CDR3 totals 13 residues. This CDR3 reads CASSGQWNTEAFF. The CDR3 nucleotides are TGTGCCAGCAGTGGACAGTGGAACACTGAAGCTTTCTTT.

This clonotype was counted ten times or more. V is TRBV2 and J is TRBJ2-1; D not certain. The CDR3 totals 13 residues. V lost 3 bases, J lost 3 bases, and 6 bases lay in between. Germline-derived CDR1 and CDR2 are SNHLY and FYNNEI. CDR3 bases: TGTGCCAGCAGTGAGGGTTTCTACAATGAGCAGTTCTTC. This sequence encodes CASSEGFYNEQFF.

This rearrangement joins TRBV30 to TRBJ2-7; 11 nucleotides agree with TRBD1. CDR3 length: 16 amino acids. Germline V CDR1 and CDR2: GTSNPN, SVGIG (reference sequence). Trimming removed 0 bases from V and 4 bases from J; junction bases left unmatched: 8. This chain's CDR3 is CAWSVKGQGGFYEQYF. The CDR3 region has the DNA TGTGCCTGGAGTGTTAAGGGACAGGGGGGGTTTTACGAGCAGTACTTC.

This clonotype was observed at least ten times. V is TRBV9 and J is TRBJ1-3; perhaps TRBD1 as D (5 bases). Germline V gene lookup returns CDR1 SGDLS and CDR2 YYNGEE. V was cut by 2 bases and J by 0 bases, with 15 bases left in between. The CDR3 spans 17 residues. The CDR3 reads CASSVTGDGYSGNTIYF. In nucleotides, the CDR3 is TGTGCCAGCAGCGTGACCGGGGACGGTTACTCTGGAAACACCATATATTTT.

A word on this clonotype: An end of the junction does not agree with germline; a read error may underlie this. The gene calls are TRBV20-1 and TRBJ2-7; the D gene is possibly TRBD1 (5 bases). The CDR3 covers 13 residues. From germline, CDR1 is DFQATT and CDR2 SNEGSKA (reference sequence). The DNA for the CDR3 is TGCAGTGCTAGAGATCTGGTGGGGCTCGAGCACTACTTC. This translates into CSARDLVGLEHYF.

The chain carries TRBV7-2 and TRBJ1-1; 9 bases are a match to TRBD1. In germline, CDR1 is SGHTA, CDR2 FQGNSA. The CDR3 length is 17 residues. J lost 5 bases, V lost 3 bases, and 13 bases had no gene match. This CDR3 reads CASSLPRDREDSTEAFF. The CDR3 DNA is TGTGCCAGCAGCTTGCCCCGGGACAGGGAGGATAGTACTGAAGCTTTCTTT.

This clonotype was recorded at least ten times. V usage is TRBV30 and J usage is TRBJ1-1, with 8 bases lining up with TRBD1. V trimming: 8 bases; J trimming: 3 bases; junction bases outside the gene matches: 8. This CDR3 comprises 13 residues. Germline lookup yields CDR1 GTSNPN and CDR2 SVGIG (reference sequence). The CDR3 bases are TGTGCCGGGGGGCAGGGGGCGCACACTGAAGCTTTCTTT. Amino acid sequence: CAGGQGAHTEAFF.

This clonotype was observed once. The chain joins TRBV28 to TRBJ1-1; 12 bases line up with TRBD1. The CDR3 runs 18 residues. The V and J ends lost 3 bases and 0 bases, in that order; junction bases with no gene match: 8. Per germline, CDR1 MDHEN and CDR2 SYDVKM. Written as DNA, the CDR3 is TGTGCCAGCAGTTTCCGCTCCGGGACAGGGGGCTTGAACACTGAAGCTTTCTTT. Protein: CASSFRSGTGGLNTEAFF.

This sequence joins TRBV5-1 and TRBJ2-7; no reliable D call. V dropped 5 bases and J dropped 4 bases, with 13 bases sitting between them. Germline V gene lookup returns CDR1 SGHRS and CDR2 YFSETQ. There are 13 residues in the CDR3. The CDR3 coding sequence is TGCGCCAGCAGGCCCGGCGGTCTTTACGAGCAGTACTTC. This codes for CASRPGGLYEQYF.

The chain links TRBV20-1 to TRBJ1-1; D unresolved. Germline V lookup: CDR1 DFQATT, CDR2 SNEGSKA (reference sequence). This CDR3 is 12 amino acids long. V was shortened by 0 bases and J by 0 bases, with 2 bases between the two germline ends. In nucleotides, the CDR3 is TGCAGTGCTAGAGATCTGAACACTGAAGCTTTCTTT. Translation: CSARDLNTEAFF.

In its sample, this clonotype was seen many times. V gene TRBV2 combines with J gene TRBJ2-1; D possibly corresponds to TRBD2 (5 bases). The CDR3 runs 12 residues. The V gene lost 6 bases and the J gene lost 2 bases, with 5 bases spanning the gap. Germline-derived CDR1 and CDR2 are SNHLY and FYNNEI. CDR3 DNA sequence: TGTGCCAGCAGGAGGGCCTACAATGAGCAGTTCTTC. Translation: CASRRAYNEQFF.

The V gene is TRBV29-1, the J gene TRBJ2-7, with a possible D match to TRBD2 (5 bases). V gave up 5 bases and J gave up 3 bases, with 14 bases separating them. The V gene's germline CDR1 is SQVTM and CDR2 ANQGSEA. The CDR3 extends over 13 amino acids. The CDR3 region is CSVWGEPLYEQYF. CDR3 sequence (DNA): TGCAGCGTTTGGGGAGAACCGCTCTACGAGCAGTACTTC.

V gene TRBV19 combines with J gene TRBJ2-7, with unresolved D. Trimming took off 4 bases at V and 2 bases at J, with 21 bases between the two ends. The germline CDR1 and CDR2 sequences are LNHDA and SQIVND (reference sequence). The length of the CDR3 is 17 residues. CDR3 sequence reads: CASSTQIRDSLPYEQYF. In DNA form, the CDR3 reads TGTGCCAGTAGTACCCAAATAAGGGATTCCCTCCCCTACGAGCAGTACTTC.

The chain combines TRBV20-1 with TRBJ1-1, with 8 positions matching TRBD1. The germline V gene has CDR1 DFQATT and CDR2 SNEGSKA (reference sequence). This CDR3 contains 13 residues. Unmatched junction bases numbered 6, after V lost 3 bases and J lost 6 bases. As DNA, the CDR3 is TGCAGTGCTAGTGCAACGACAGGGGCTGAAGCTTTCTTT. Translating it yields CSASATTGAEAFF.

This clonotype has only a few counts. The rearrangement uses TRBV27 and TRBJ2-1, with D possibly matching TRBD1 (5 bases). Deletions cut 6 bases from V and 4 bases from J, with 13 bases between. The CDR3 runs to 14 residues. From germline, CDR1 is MNHEY and CDR2 SMNVEV (reference sequence). The CDR3 bases are TGTGCCAGCAGGAGACAGAACTATTACAATGAGCAGTTCTTC. Translation: CASRRQNYYNEQFF.

This clonotype was seen many times. V usage is TRBV9 and J usage is TRBJ1-1; D is unclear. Deletions cut 0 bases from V and 1 base from J, with 13 bases between. Per the germline V gene, CDR1 is SGDLS and CDR2 is YYNGEE. The CDR3 length is 16 residues. The CDR3 region is CASSVGPTLPNTEAFF. CDR3 DNA sequence: TGTGCCAGCAGCGTAGGCCCCACTTTACCGAACACTGAAGCTTTCTTT.